This T cell receptor (beta chain) was recovered during a study of T cells in Graves' hyperthyroidism and ophthalmopathy (dated by TCRdb to between 2018 and 2021). As for the study more broadly: Peripheral blood samples were taken at the time of initial diagnosis, prior to any treatment. To identify distinguishing TCR V-J signatures, a discovery cohort of around 100 patients was used, comprising some 45 with Graves' ophthalmopathy and 55 to 65 with stable Graves' hyperthyroidism. For training and testing, the 100 patients in the discovery cohort were randomly divided in a 7:3 ratio. According to the paper, TCR Vbeta CDR3 sequencing was carried out on 120 to 150 peripheral blood samples, which came from under 50 ophthalmopathy, 80 or so hyperthyroidism and roughly 17 progressor patients. After blood sampling, hyperthyroidism patients were treated with methimazole at a starting dose of 30 mg daily, and ophthalmopathy patients were treated with high-dose intravenous methylprednisolone. The study also compared thyroid tissue and blood T-cell repertoires from 6 or 7 Graves' hyperthyroidism patients. An independent validation cohort of under 20 hyperthyroidism patients and about 15 patients who later progressed to ophthalmopathy tested prospective prediction of ophthalmopathy. Beyond this particular receptor, the publication reports: Sample size was not statistically predetermined, and blinding of investigators to group allocation was not performed. During validation, the model predicted progression to ophthalmopathy a median of around 6 months ahead of onset, with almost 71% sensitivity and less than 85% specificity. Most expanded thyroid clonotypes (frequency above 0.001) were also found in blood, which suggests that blood repertoires may mirror thyroid immune responses. A 13 V-J signature model separated ophthalmopathy from stable hyperthyroidism, with roughly 88% sensitivity and about 81% specificity in cross-validation and 80%/75% in testing.

In the ophthalmopathy patients, disease was moderately to severely active, with a Clinical Activity Score of 3 or more, a NOSPECS grade of 4 or more, and a duration of less than 3 months. The study excluded patients with uncontrolled infections, other autoimmune diseases, pregnancy or lactation. Diagnoses were based on clinical symptoms, serum thyroxine and TRAb, thyroid ultrasound and orbital computed tomography. PBMCs were separated from around 9.1 ml of fresh peripheral blood using Ficoll-Paque density gradient centrifugation. Trizol reagent was used to extract total RNA, and RNA quality was then checked on an Agilent 2100 Bioanalyzer. Germline trimming: 3 bases from V, 4 bases from J; junction bases outside gene matches: 8. Its CDR3 holds 15 amino acids, cysteine through phenylalanine. The CDR3 DNA has 45 bases and is translated from base 1. The germline V gene encodes CDR1 MDHEN and CDR2 SYDVKM.

Concerning this clonotype: The antigen this receptor binds is unknown. No base-level quality is on record; no much larger clone is a single base apart.

Amplification of TCR beta CDR3 regions was carried out from RNA transcripts. The TCR CDR3 was subjected to a first round of RT-PCR using the HTBI primer set and the Qiagen OneStep RT-PCR kit. Libraries were constructed in a second round of multiplex PCR, after which size selection and purification were performed. The libraries were sequenced on an Illumina HiSeq2000 using paired-end 100 bp reads. In the authors' own workflow: SOAPnuke was used to process the raw data, removing reads that contained adapters or uncalled bases, had a mean Phred below 15, or lacked an exact match to the constant primer or identifier. COPE v1.2.5 was used to merge the high-quality paired reads, and each unique nucleotide sequence was defined as a clonotype. MiTCR v1.1 was used to align the clonotypes against IMGT TRBV, TRBD and TRBJ reference segments. Analysis was restricted to V-J combinations with a frequency above 0.0001, which covered roughly 99% of repertoires. A TCS score was defined as the ratio of F50 (clonal expansion) to E x V (chaos), with BLOSUM62-based TCRdist applied between CDR3 peptides within each V-J. Welch's t-statistics and random forest reduced 514 V-J features to under 15, which were used in a naive Bayes classifier (R e1071). Clones were called with MiXCR by TCRdb after fastp trimmed the public reads at Q25, and only in-frame beta chains were retained. Records with the same CDR3 protein are collapsed into one entry carrying the most frequent genes and DNA. For this entry, the V and J calls and clone size follow TCRdb and not the study's own pipeline. This sample lists 250,000 to 300,000 distinct CDR3 sequences; roughly 18% were detected once. The top ten clones comprise 39% of the sample.

In this chain, TRBV28 is recombined with TRBJ1-1, with TRBD1 identical over 7 junction bases. The sequence came from a man over 45 with Graves' ophthalmopathy. The sample consisted of blood. The DNA reads as follows: TGTGCCAGCAGTTTGACAGGGACCCACCTCACTGAAGCTTTCTTT. This is translated as CASSLTGTHLTEAFF.